The clone carrying this T cell receptor (beta chain) was detected once. Its antigen remains unknown. Germline V gene lookup returns CDR1 SGHKS and CDR2 YYEKEE (reference sequence). Trimming at V came to 3 bases and at J to 2 bases, leaving 8 bases not matched to a gene. The CDR3 spans 15 residues. The data derive from a study of response to subunit inactivated influenza vaccine. TCRdb re-derived calls from the RT-PCR reads in MiXCR, one entry per CDR3 protein. There are 530,000 or so distinct CDR3 sequences in the sample; less than 30% occur only once, and around 2% lies in the top ten. Study-wide results and caveats: T cells newly recruited by each seasonal influenza vaccination are few, the authors suggested.

The input for sequencing was CD4+ T cells sorted from PBMCs, taken 4 to 6 days after vaccination. This chain links TRBV5-5 with TRBJ2-7; 7 bases line up with TRBD1. This TCR was recovered from a man aged 50 or older who received an inactivated influenza vaccine. Here the CDR3 DNA reads TGTGCCAGCAGCTCCTCAGGGGGAATGGCCTACGAGCAGTACTTC. The encoded protein is CASSSSGGMAYEQYF.